The rows below give T cell receptor beta chains drawn from one sample of a study of identical twins. A single record per CDR3 protein comes from TCRdb applying MiXCR to the 5' RACE reads. The sample contains some 570,000 distinct CDR3 sequences, approximately 20% of which appear only once. The same specimen was also included in a second study, on yellow fever vaccine responses in identical twins.

Material: CD4+ T cells sorted from blood. These receptor sequences come from a woman between 18 and 30 years old in good health. Both conserved end residues are part of each CDR3. Fields, in order: CDR3 length, clone size, V gene, CDR3 protein. The size entry is marked missing in some rows and otherwise reads once, few, many or a size class.

13 few TRBV6-1 CASSPPGRGELFF
13 few TRBV2 CASARAGVSEQFF
14 few TRBV12-3/TRBV12-4 CASSPTGVYTEAFF
15 . TRBV12-3/TRBV12-4 CASSLGGTGNYGYTF
14 . TRBV5-1 CASSPRDPRFGAFF
17 . TRBV18 CASSPPRASGDQETQYF
14 . TRBV27 CASSFQGAEQPQHF
15 . TRBV27 CASRDRTGITGELFF
14 . TRBV5-1 CASSLDTSNYGYTF
17 . TRBV20-1 CSATGLAGVQNTGELFF
15 . TRBV3-1 CASSQDWKMVTEAFF
15 . TRBV29-1 CSVEFSAGSTGELFF
16 . TRBV25-1 CASSERGTGNTGELFF
12 many TRBV9 CASSVATDTQYF
14 few TRBV12-3/TRBV12-4 CASSVSGGAETQYF
20 many TRBV24-1 CATSDLNWASGEGPDNEQFF
16 few TRBV20-1 CSATAGDIWKRYEQYF
16 . TRBV10-3 CAISIPRGGVGNEQFF
14 . TRBV2 CASSEVRGQETQYF
11 few TRBV7-2 CASPGTDTQYF
15 few TRBV4-1 CASSQGPSGIYEQYF
13 . TRBV20-1 CSSHREAVLTQYF
14 . TRBV20-1 CSAPPTGSYNEQFF
15 . TRBV5-1 CASSYGRDMNTEAFF
14 few TRBV3-1 CASKSAGGPGELFF
15 . TRBV21-1 CASILWGGRGNEQFF
16 few TRBV13 CASSLGRAASSYEQYF
15 few TRBV7-3 CASSSSESSYNEQFF
15 . TRBV2 CASSEQMLAKNIQYF
16 . TRBV4-2 CASSQASGSATDTQYF
14 . TRBV28 CASTPGGLRGTIYF
15 few TRBV5-1 CASSASGSPTETQYF
18 . TRBV6-5 CASSHSRLAGEQEETQYF
13 . TRBV2 CATSRDIVSPLHF
16 . TRBV24-1 CATSGARGSWGNEQFF
17 many TRBV9 CASSVGLADTPTDTQYF
15 . TRBV3-1 CASSQGQGINYGYTF
11 few TRBV20-1 CRVPDNTEAFF
13 few TRBV12-3/TRBV12-4 CASSPTGQETQYF
16 few TRBV4-2 CASSQDGQGFTGELFF
13 . TRBV20-1 CSARERVYNEQFF
14 . TRBV20-1 CTTQRDSKLGTQYF
14 . TRBV6-2/TRBV6-3 CASTKAGATYEQYF
13 many TRBV5-1 CASSPNQGNEAFF
15 . TRBV28 CASSSKTAFNEKLFF